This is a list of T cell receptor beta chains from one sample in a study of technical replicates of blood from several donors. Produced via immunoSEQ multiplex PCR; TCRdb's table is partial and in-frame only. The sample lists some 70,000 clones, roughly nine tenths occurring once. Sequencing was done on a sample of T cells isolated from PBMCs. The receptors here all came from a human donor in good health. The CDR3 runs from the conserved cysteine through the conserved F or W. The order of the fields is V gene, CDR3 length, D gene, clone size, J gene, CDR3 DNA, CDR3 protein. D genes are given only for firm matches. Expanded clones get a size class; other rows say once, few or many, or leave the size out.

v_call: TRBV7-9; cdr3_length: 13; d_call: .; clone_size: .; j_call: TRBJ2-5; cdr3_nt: TGTGCCAGCAGCTCCCGACGGGAAGAGACCCAGTACTTC; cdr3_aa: CASSSRREETQYF
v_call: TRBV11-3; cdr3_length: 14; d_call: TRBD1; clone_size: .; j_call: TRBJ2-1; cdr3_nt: TGTGCCAGCAGCTTAGCGGGACAGTACAATGAGCAGTTCTTC; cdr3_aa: CASSLAGQYNEQFF
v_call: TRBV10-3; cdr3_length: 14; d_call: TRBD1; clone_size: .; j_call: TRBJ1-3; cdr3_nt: TGTGCCATCAGAGACAGGGGTGGTGGAAACACCATATATTTT; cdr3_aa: CAIRDRGGGNTIYF
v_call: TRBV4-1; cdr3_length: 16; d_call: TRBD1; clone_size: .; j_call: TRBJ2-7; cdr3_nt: TGCGCCAGCAGCCAAGAAACCAGGCAGGGGGCTGGCGAGCAGTACTTC; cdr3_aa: CASSQETRQGAGEQYF
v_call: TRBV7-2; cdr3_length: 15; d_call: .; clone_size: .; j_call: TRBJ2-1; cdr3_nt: TGTGCCAGCAGCCCGGGACTGGTGTTAAACAATGAGCAGTTCTTC; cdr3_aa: CASSPGLVLNNEQFF
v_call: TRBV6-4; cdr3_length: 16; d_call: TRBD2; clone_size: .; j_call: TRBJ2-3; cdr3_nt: TGTGCCAGCAGTGACGGGACTAGCGGGAGCACAGATACGCAGTATTTT; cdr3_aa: CASSDGTSGSTDTQYF
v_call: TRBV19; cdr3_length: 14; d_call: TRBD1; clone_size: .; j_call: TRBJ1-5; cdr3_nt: TGTGCCAGTAGTATTACAGGGGCCAATCAGCCCCAGCATTTT; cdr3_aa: CASSITGANQPQHF
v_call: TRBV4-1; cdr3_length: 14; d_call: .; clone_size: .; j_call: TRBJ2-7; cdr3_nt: TGCGCCAGCAGCCAAGAAGGCCCCCGGGACGAGCAGTACTTC; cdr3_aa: CASSQEGPRDEQYF
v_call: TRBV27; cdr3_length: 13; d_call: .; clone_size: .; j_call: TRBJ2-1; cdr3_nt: TGTGCCAGCAGTTTAACAAACTACAATGAGCAGTTCTTC; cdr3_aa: CASSLTNYNEQFF
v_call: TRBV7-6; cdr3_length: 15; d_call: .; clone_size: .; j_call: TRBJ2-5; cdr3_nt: TGTGCCAGCAGCTTAGCGCGGCGGATCCAAGAGACCCAGTACTTC; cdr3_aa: CASSLARRIQETQYF
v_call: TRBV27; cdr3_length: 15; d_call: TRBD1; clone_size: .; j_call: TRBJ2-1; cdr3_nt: TGTGCCAGCAGTTTTCTGGACAGGGACAACAATGAGCAGTTCTTC; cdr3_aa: CASSFLDRDNNEQFF
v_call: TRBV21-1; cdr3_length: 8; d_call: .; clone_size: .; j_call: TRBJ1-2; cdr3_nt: TGTGCCAGCAGCTACTACACCTTC; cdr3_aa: CASSYYTF
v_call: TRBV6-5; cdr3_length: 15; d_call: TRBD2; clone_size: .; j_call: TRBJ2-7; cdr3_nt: TGTGCCAGCAGCAGACCGACTAGCGGAGCCTACGAGCAGTACTTC; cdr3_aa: CASSRPTSGAYEQYF
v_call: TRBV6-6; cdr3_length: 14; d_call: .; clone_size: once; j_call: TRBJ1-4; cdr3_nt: TGTGCCAGCAGTTTTTTTCTACCTAATGAAAAACTGTTTTTT; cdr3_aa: CASSFFLPNEKLFF